The following is a TCR beta chain sequence with its context. Its antigen is unknown. The data are from a study of response to subunit inactivated influenza vaccine. The CDR3 sequence is 16 residues long. In germline, CDR1 is MNHEY, CDR2 SVGEGT. V lost 7 bases to trimming and J lost 3 bases, with 19 bases between them. Regarding the study as a whole: Each seasonal influenza vaccination recruits few new T cells, the authors suggested.

MiXCR, applied by TCRdb to the RT-PCR reads, yields one record per CDR3 protein. The sample holds under 800,000 distinct CDR3 sequences, roughly 13% seen once. This sample comprised PBMCs from blood, obtained 14 to 15 days before vaccination. The TCR sequence derives from a man in his fifties or sixties who received an inactivated influenza vaccine. The rearrangement uses TRBV6-2 or TRBV6-3 and TRBJ2-1; either TRBD1 or TRBD2 may supply D (6 bases each). The CDR3 region has the DNA TGTGCCAGCACCCTTGAGGAGGGGGTTCTCTACAATGAGCAGTTCTTC. It codes for CASTLEEGVLYNEQFF.